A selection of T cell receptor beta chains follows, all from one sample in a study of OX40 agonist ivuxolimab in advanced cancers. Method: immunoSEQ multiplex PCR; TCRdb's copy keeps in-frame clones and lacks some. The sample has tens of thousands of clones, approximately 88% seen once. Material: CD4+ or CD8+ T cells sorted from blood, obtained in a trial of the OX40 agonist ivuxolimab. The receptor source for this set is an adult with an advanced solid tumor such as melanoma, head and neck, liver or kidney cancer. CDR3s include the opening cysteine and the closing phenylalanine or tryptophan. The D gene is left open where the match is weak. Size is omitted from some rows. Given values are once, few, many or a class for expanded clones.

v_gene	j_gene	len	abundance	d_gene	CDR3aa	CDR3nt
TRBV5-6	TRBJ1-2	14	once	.	CASSLAGQFYGYTF	TGTGCCAGCAGCTTGGCCGGACAATTCTATGGCTACACCTTC
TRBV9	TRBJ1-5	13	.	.	CASSSGVDQPQHF	TGTGCCAGCAGCTCAGGTGTTGATCAGCCCCAGCATTTT
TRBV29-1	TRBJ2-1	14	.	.	CSVDVARRYNEQFF	TGCAGCGTTGACGTGGCGAGGCGATACAATGAGCAGTTCTTC
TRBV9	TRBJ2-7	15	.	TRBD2	CASSVDASGTYEQYF	TGTGCCAGCAGCGTAGACGCTAGCGGAACCTACGAGCAGTACTTC
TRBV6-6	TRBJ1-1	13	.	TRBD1	CASSEPGGTEAFF	TGTGCCAGCAGCGAACCAGGGGGCACTGAAGCTTTCTTT
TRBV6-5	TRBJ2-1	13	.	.	CASRKSTGTRQFF	TGTGCCAGCAGAAAATCTACAGGGACTCGGCAGTTCTTC
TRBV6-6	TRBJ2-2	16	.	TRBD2	CASSYSSRGDTGELFF	TGTGCCAGCAGTTATTCCTCCCGGGGGGACACCGGGGAGCTGTTTTTT
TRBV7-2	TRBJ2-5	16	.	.	CASSLPHATTGETQYF	TGTGCCAGCAGCTTACCCCACGCAACGACGGGAGAGACCCAGTACTTC
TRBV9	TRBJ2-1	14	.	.	CASSVSGTHNEQFF	TGTGCCAGCAGCGTTTCCGGGACCCACAATGAGCAGTTCTTC
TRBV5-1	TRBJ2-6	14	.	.	CASSLNTGANVLTF	TGCGCCAGCAGCTTAAACACTGGGGCCAACGTCCTGACTTTC
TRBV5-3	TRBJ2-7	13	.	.	CARRPGFSYEQYF	TGTGCCAGAAGACCGGGATTCTCCTACGAGCAGTACTTC
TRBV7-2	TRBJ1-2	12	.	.	CASSSGDFGYTF	TGTGCCAGCAGCTCAGGGGATTTTGGCTACACCTTC
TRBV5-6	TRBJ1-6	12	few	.	CASQRTYSPLHF	TGTGCCAGCCAGCGAACGTATTCACCCCTCCACTTT
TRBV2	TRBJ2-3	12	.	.	CASSASRFTQYF	TGTGCCAGCAGCGCTTCAAGATTTACGCAGTATTTT
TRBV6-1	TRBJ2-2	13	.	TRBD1	CASSQTGSGELFF	TGTGCCAGCAGCCAGACAGGGTCCGGGGAGCTGTTTTTT
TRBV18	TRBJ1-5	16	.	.	CASSPETGGRNQPQHF	TGTGCCAGCTCACCAGAGACAGGAGGTCGCAATCAGCCCCAGCATTTT
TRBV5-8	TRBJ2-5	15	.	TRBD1	CASIRQGGYKETQYF	TGTGCCAGCATCCGTCAAGGGGGCTACAAAGAGACCCAGTACTTC
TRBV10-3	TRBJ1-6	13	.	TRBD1	CAISEGLRDRVLF	TGTGCCATCAGTGAGGGTCTCCGGGACAGGGTTCTCTTT
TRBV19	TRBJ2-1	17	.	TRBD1	CASTQSGTGGLYNEQFF	TGTGCCAGTACCCAGTCAGGGACAGGGGGACTCTACAATGAGCAGTTCTTC
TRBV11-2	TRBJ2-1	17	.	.	CASSSPSYRGRGGEQFF	TGTGCCAGCAGCTCACCAAGTTACAGGGGTCGAGGGGGGGAGCAGTTCTTC
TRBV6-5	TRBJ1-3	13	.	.	CASSNPPGNTIYF	TGTGCCAGCAGTAACCCGCCTGGAAACACCATATATTTT
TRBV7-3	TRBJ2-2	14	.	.	CASAIRLGPGELFF	TGTGCCAGCGCCATAAGGTTGGGTCCCGGGGAGCTGTTTTTT
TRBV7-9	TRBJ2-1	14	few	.	CASSLSIPNNEQFF	TGTGCCAGCAGCTTAAGTATCCCCAACAATGAGCAGTTCTTC
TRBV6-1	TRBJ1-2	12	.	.	CASGRISYGYTF	TGTGCCAGCGGAAGGATTTCCTATGGCTACACCTTC
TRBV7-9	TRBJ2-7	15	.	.	CASSLRSGPPPEQYF	TGTGCCAGCAGTCTTCGGAGTGGACCCCCCCCCGAGCAGTACTTC
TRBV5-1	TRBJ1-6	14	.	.	CASSLGTSGSPLHF	TGCGCCAGCAGCTTGGGGACCTCCGGTTCACCCCTCCACTTT
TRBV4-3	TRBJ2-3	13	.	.	CASSQGTKDTQYF	TGCGCCAGCAGCCAAGGGACCAAGGATACGCAGTATTTT
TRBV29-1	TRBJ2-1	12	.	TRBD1	CSVRDSSVEQFF	TGCAGCGTGAGGGACAGTTCGGTTGAGCAGTTCTTC
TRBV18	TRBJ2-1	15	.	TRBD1	CASSPGTGSYNEQFF	TGTGCCAGCTCACCAGGGACAGGGAGCTACAATGAGCAGTTCTTC
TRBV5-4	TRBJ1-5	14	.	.	CASSREGSNQPQHF	TGTGCCAGCAGCCGAGAAGGTAGCAATCAGCCCCAGCATTTT
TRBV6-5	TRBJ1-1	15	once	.	CASSYSQETNTEAFF	TGTGCCAGCAGTTACTCGCAGGAGACTAACACTGAAGCTTTCTTT